This T cell receptor beta chain was identified during a study of T-cell reconstitution after alpha-beta-depleted transplantation in children (dated by TCRdb to 2015 to 2016). About the investigation overall: T-cell immune reconstitution after TCRalphabeta/CD19-depleted allogeneic hematopoietic cell transplantation in children was quantitatively tracked in the study by means of TCR repertoire profiling.

Per the germline V gene (reference sequence), LGHDT is the CDR1 and YNNKEL is the CDR2. Including cysteine and phenylalanine, the CDR3 has 13 amino acids. Just CDR3 DNA is preserved here, 39 bases in frame from base 1. Trimming takes 2 bases from V and 2 bases from J, and the germline ends sit 7 bases apart. The sample's treatment or condition label, decoded: allogeneic hematopoietic cell transplantation with graft depleted of TCRalphabeta T cells and CD19 B cells. TCRalphabeta/CD19-depleted allogeneic hematopoietic cell grafts were given to the transplant recipients, all of whom were children. Library preparation was by PCR. The data were produced on an Illumina HiSeq 2500. TCR libraries were prepared with molecular barcoding, using unique molecular identifiers to normalize TCRbeta repertoire quantification. TCRdb trimmed public reads at Q25 via fastp, called clones via MiXCR and kept in-frame beta chains. Rows with one shared CDR3 protein collapse into an entry with the most common genes and DNA. This sample comprises around 200,000 distinct CDR3 sequences, 17% of them detected only once. Of the sample, around 45% falls within the top ten clones.

General study outcomes and caveats: Apparently early alphabetaT-cell count recovery about two months after transplant reportedly relied on only several hundred rapidly expanded clones derived from non-depleted graft cells. In some patients, the high TCRbeta diversity seen at day 60 was put down to recipient T cells and intrathymic progenitors that had survived conditioning. The frequencies of hyperexpanded clones fell over the following months, and after one year, T-cell counts and TCRbeta diversity were mostly attributed to newly produced T cells.

As to this clonotype: Its antigen target is currently unknown. No per-base quality is available; no much larger clone lies one base away.

The V and J genes are TRBV3-1 and TRBJ2-7, with the D gene uncertain. The starting material was PBMCs, mostly from graft donor cells, obtained 360 days after TCRalphabeta/CD19-depleted stem cell transplant. The receptor comes from a male patient aged 2-9 years who had a stem cell transplant for acute lymphoblastic leukemia, so the T cells may come from the graft donor. CDR3 protein: CASSQRLPYEQYF. The bases read TGTGCCAGCAGCCAAAGGTTGCCCTACGAGCAGTACTTC.